This T cell receptor beta chain was captured in a study of T cells in Graves' hyperthyroidism and ophthalmopathy. There were TCR beta CDR3 regions amplified from RNA transcripts. The TCR CDR3 first-round RT-PCR relied on the HTBI primer set. Via MiXCR, TCRdb re-called the multiplex PCR reads, giving one row per CDR3 protein. The table records around 520,000 distinct CDR3 sequences, around 22% of them present only once. The length of the CDR3 is 15 residues. Trimming removed 7 bases at V and 3 bases at J, with 15 bases between. Whole-study results and caveats: Expanded thyroid clonotypes (above 0.001) were mostly also found in blood.

In its sample, this clonotype was seen many times. The antigen is undetermined. Source material: blood. This chain connects TRBV12-3 or TRBV12-4 to TRBJ2-2; D is possibly TRBD2 (6 bases). This TCR was sampled from a woman aged 25 to 39 with Graves' ophthalmopathy. The CDR3 nucleotides are TGTGCCAGCACCAACAGGAGGGCCTACACCGGGGAGCTGTTTTTT. Translation gives CASTNRRAYTGELFF.